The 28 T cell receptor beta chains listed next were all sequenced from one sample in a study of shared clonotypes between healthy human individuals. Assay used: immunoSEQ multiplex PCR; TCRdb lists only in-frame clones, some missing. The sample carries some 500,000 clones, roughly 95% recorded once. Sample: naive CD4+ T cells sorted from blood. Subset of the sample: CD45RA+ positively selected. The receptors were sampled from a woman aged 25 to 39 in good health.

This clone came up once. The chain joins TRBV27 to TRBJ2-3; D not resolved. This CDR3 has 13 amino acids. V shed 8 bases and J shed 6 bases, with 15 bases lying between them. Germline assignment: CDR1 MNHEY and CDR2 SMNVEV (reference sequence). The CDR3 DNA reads TGTGCCAGCTCGGTAGGAGATGTTGATACGCAGTATTTT. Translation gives CASSVGDVDTQYF.

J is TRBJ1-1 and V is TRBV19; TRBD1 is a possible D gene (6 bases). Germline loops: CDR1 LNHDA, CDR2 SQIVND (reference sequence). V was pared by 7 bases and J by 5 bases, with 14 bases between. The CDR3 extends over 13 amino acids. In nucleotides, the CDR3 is TGTGCCAGTACTAATAGGGGGATGACTGAAGCTTTCTTT. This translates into CASTNRGMTEAFF.

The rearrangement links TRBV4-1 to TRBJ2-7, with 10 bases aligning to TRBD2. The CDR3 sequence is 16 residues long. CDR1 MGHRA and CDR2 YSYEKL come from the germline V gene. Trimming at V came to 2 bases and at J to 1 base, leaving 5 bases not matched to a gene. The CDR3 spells CASSQNSGRQSYEQYF. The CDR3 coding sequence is TGCGCCAGCAGCCAAAATAGCGGGAGGCAGTCCTACGAGCAGTACTTC.

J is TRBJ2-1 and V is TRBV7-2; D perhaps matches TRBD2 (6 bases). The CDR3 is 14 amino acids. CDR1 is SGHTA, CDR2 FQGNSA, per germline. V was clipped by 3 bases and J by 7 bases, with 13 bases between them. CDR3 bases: TGTGCCAGCAGCTTTTGGACTACGGGGAATGAGCAGTTCTTC. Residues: CASSFWTTGNEQFF.

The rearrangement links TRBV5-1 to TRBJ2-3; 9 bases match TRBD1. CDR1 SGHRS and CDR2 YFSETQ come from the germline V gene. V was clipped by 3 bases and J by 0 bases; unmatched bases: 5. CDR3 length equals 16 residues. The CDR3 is CASSWGTGTSTDTQYF. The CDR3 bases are TGCGCCAGCAGCTGGGGGACAGGGACTAGCACAGATACGCAGTATTTT.

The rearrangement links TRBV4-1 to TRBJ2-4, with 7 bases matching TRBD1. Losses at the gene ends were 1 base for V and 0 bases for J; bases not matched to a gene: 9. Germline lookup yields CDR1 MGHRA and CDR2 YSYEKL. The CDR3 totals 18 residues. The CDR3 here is CASSQAELDRLAKNIQYF. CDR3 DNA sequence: TGCGCCAGCAGCCAAGCGGAATTGGACAGGTTAGCCAAAAACATTCAGTACTTC.

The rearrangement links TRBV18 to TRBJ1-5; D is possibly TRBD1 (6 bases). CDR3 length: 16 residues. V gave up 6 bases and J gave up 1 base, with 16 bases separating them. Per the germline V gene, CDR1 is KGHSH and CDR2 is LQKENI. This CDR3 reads CASSRVGGTSNQPQHF. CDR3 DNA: TGTGCCAGCTCCAGGGTCGGGGGCACGAGCAATCAGCCCCAGCATTTT.

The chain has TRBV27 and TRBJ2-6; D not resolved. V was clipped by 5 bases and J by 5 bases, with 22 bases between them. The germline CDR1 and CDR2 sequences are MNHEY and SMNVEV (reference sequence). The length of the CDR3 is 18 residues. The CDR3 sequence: CASSVPHWLQSRANVLTF. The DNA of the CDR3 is TGTGCCAGCAGTGTCCCCCACTGGCTACAAAGTCGGGCCAACGTCCTGACTTTC.

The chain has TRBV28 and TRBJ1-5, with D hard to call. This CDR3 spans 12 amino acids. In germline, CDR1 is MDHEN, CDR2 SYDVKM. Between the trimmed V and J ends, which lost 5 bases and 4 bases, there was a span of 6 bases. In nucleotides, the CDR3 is TGTGCCAGCAGTCAACGGAATCAGCCCCAGCATTTT. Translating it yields CASSQRNQPQHF.

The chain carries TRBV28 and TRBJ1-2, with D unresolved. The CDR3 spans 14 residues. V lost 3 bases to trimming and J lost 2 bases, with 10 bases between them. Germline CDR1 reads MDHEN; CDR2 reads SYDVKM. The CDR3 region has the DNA TGTGCCAGCAGTTTCCACACCGAGAACTATGGCTACACCTTC. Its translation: CASSFHTENYGYTF.

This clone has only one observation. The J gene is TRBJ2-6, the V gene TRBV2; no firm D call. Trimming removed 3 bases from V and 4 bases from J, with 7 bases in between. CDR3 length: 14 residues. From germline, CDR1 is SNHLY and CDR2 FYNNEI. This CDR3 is CASSETAGANVLTF. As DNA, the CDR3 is TGTGCCAGCAGTGAGACGGCCGGGGCCAACGTCCTGACTTTC.

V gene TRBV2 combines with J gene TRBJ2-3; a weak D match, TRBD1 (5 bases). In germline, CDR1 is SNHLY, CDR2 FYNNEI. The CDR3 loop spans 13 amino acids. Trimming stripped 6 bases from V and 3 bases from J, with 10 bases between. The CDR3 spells CASRQGSTDTQYF. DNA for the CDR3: TGTGCCAGCAGGCAGGGAAGTACAGATACGCAGTATTTT.

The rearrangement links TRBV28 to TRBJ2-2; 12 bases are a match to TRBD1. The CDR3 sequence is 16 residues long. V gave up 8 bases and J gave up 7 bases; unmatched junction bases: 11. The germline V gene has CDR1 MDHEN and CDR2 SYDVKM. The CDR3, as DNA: TGTGCCAGCGAGTCTACGGGACAGGGGGCTTTCGGGGAGCTGTTTTTT. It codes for CASESTGQGAFGELFF.

The CDR3 spells CASSSDRGAYEQYF. DNA for the CDR3: TGTGCCAGCAGTTCCGACAGAGGGGCCTACGAGCAGTACTTC. This chain links TRBV28 with TRBJ2-7; D might be TRBD1 or TRBD2, each matching 5 bases. The germline CDR1 and CDR2 sequences are MDHEN and SYDVKM. The CDR3 extends over 14 amino acids. V lost 4 bases to trimming and J lost 2 bases, with 12 bases between them.

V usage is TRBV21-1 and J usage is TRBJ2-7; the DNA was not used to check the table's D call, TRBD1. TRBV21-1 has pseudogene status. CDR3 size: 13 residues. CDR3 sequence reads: CASVKDRRPEEYF. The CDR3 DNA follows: TGTGCCAGCGTAAAGGACAGGCGGCCTGAGGAGTACTTC.

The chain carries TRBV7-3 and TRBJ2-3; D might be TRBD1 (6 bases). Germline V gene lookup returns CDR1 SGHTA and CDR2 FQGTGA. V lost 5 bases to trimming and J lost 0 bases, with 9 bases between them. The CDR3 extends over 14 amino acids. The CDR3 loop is CASSTQGSTDTQYF. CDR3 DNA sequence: TGTGCCAGCAGCACACAGGGTAGCACAGATACGCAGTATTTT.

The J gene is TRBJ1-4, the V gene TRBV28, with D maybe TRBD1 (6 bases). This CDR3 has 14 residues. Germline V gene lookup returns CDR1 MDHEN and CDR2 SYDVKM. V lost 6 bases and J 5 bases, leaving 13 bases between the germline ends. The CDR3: CASSNRVSNEKLFF. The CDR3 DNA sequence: TGTGCCAGCAGCAACAGGGTTAGCAATGAAAAACTGTTTTTT.

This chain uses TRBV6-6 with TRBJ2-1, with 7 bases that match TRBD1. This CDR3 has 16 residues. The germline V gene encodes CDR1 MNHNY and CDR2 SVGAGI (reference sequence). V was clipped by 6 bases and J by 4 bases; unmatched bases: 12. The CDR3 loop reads CASRDNRGRVYNEQFF. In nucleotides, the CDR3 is TGTGCCAGCAGAGATAACAGGGGCCGAGTGTACAATGAGCAGTTCTTC.

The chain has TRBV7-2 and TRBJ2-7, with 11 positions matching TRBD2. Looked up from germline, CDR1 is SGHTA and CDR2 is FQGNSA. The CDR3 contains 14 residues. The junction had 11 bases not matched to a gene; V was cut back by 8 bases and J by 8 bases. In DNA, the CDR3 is TGTGCCAGCGGAATTAGCGGGAGGGCCTCCCAGCAGTACTTC. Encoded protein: CASGISGRASQQYF.

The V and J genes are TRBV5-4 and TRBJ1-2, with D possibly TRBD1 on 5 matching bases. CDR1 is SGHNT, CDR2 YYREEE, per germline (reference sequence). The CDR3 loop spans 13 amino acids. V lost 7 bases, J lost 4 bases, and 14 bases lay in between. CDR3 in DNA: TGTGCCAGCGGGAGACCGGGGACCTATGGCTACACCTTC. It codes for CASGRPGTYGYTF.

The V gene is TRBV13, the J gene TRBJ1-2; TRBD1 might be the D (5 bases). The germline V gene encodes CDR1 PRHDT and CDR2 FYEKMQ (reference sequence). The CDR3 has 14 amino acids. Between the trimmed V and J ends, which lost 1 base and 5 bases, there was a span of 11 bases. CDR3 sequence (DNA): TGTGCCAGCAGCTTAGCCCGTCCAGGGTATGGCTACACCTTC. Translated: CASSLARPGYGYTF.

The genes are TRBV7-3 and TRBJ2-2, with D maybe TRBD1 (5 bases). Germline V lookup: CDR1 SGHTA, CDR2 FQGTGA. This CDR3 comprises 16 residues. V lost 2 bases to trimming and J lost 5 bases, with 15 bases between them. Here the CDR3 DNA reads TGTGCCAGCAGCTTATCTGCAGGGTGGCGAACCGGGGAGCTGTTTTTT. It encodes CASSLSAGWRTGELFF.

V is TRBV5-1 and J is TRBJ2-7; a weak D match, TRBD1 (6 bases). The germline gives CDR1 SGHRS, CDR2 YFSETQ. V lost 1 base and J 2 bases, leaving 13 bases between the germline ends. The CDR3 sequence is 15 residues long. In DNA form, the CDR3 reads TGCGCCAGCAGCTTGCTCGGGGACACAACCTACGAGCAGTACTTC. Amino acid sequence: CASSLLGDTTYEQYF. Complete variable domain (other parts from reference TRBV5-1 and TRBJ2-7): KAGVTQTPRYLIKTRGQQVTLSCSPISGHRSVSWYQQTPGQGLQFLFEYFSETQRNKGNFPGRFSGRQFSNSRSEMNVSTLELGDSALYLCASSLLGDTTYEQYFGPGTRLTVT.

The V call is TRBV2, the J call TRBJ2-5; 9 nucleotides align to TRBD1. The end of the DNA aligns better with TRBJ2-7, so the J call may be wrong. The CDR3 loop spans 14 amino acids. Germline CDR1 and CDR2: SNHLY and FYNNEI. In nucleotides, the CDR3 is TGTGCCAGCAGGACGGGACAGGGTATCTACGAGCAGTACTTC. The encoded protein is CASRTGQGIYEQYF.

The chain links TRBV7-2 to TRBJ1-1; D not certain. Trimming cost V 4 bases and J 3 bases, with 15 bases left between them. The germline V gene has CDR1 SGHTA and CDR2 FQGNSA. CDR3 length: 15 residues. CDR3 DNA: TGTGCCAGCAGCTCCCACAGCTCTAGGGACACTGAAGCTTTCTTT. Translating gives CASSSHSSRDTEAFF.

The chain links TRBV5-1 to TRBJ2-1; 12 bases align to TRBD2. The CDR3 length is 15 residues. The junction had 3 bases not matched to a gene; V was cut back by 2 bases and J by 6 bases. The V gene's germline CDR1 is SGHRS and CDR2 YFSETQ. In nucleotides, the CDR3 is TGCGCCAGCAGCTTTCTAGCGGGAGGGACCAATGAGCAGTTCTTC. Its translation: CASSFLAGGTNEQFF.

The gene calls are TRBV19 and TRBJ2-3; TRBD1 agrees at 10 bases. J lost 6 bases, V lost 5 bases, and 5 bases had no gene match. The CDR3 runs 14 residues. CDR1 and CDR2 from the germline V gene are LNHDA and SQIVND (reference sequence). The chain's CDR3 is CASSVRQGADTQYF. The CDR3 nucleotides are TGTGCCAGTAGTGTCCGACAGGGGGCGGATACGCAGTATTTT.

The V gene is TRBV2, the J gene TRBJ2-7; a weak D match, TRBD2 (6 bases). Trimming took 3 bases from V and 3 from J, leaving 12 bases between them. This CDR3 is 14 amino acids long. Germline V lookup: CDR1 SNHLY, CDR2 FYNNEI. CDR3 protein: CASSEGRRGYEQYF. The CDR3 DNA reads TGTGCCAGCAGTGAGGGGAGGAGGGGCTACGAGCAGTACTTC.